What follows are 20 T cell receptor beta chains derived from one specimen sequenced in a study of T cells in Graves' hyperthyroidism and ophthalmopathy. Using RNA transcripts as the source, TCR beta CDR3 regions were amplified. During a first-round RT-PCR of the TCR CDR3, the HTBI primer set was used. TCRdb redid the calling of the multiplex PCR reads with MiXCR, one entry per CDR3 protein. The sample lists 550,000 to 700,000 distinct CDR3 sequences, approximately 15% occurring once. The sequencing sample was made of blood. The receptors here all came from a woman in her 40s with Graves' ophthalmopathy.

The table lists this clonotype with many counts. The chain is built from TRBV12-3 or TRBV12-4 and TRBJ2-2; D uncertain. The ends were cut back, 2 bases at V and 6 bases at J, with 13 bases in the middle. This CDR3 contains 15 residues. The CDR3 here is CASSLSRFLAGELFF. The CDR3 DNA is TGTGCCAGCAGTTTATCACGGTTCCTTGCCGGGGAGCTGTTTTTT.

V and J are TRBV6-5 and TRBJ2-2; 12 bases line up with TRBD1. The germline V gene has CDR1 MNHEY and CDR2 SVGAGI. The CDR3 covers 16 residues. The ends lost 4 bases at V and 8 bases at J; junction bases unmatched: 8. In DNA, the CDR3 is TGTGCCAGCAGTTTAGGGACAGGGGGCAATGAGGGGGAGCTGTTTTTT. It yields the protein CASSLGTGGNEGELFF.

This chain uses TRBV7-9 with TRBJ1-2; D is undetermined. V shed 4 bases and J shed 7 bases, with 16 bases lying between them. Germline CDR1 reads SEHNR; CDR2 reads FQNEAQ (reference sequence). There are 14 residues in the CDR3. CDR3 coding DNA: TGTGCCAGCAGCTACGACGGCGAACCTGGTGGCTACACCTTC. It translates to CASSYDGEPGGYTF.

This clonotype was counted many times. This chain joins TRBV29-1 and TRBJ2-7, with 7 nucleotides matching TRBD1. CDR1 is SQVTM and CDR2 is ANQGSEA in the germline V gene. This CDR3 contains 15 residues. Trimming removed 5 bases from V and 0 bases from J; junction bases left unmatched: 10. In DNA form, the CDR3 reads TGCAGCGTTTCCGGGACAGCACACTACTCCTACGAGCAGTACTTC. Its protein product is CSVSGTAHYSYEQYF.

The chain uses TRBV6-2 or TRBV6-3 and TRBJ1-5; 9 nucleotides agree with TRBD1. This CDR3 spans 15 amino acids. J lost 3 bases, V lost 1 base, and 1 base had no gene match. Germline V CDR1 and CDR2: MNHEY, SVGEGT. The CDR3 sequence is CASSYWDRANQPQHF. CDR3 bases: TGTGCCAGCAGTTACTGGGACAGGGCCAATCAGCCCCAGCATTTT.

At least ten counts were recorded for this clonotype. The chain uses TRBV6-2 or TRBV6-3 and TRBJ2-2; no clear D gene. V was trimmed by 10 bases and J by 4 bases, leaving 13 bases between them. The CDR3 runs to 13 residues. Germline V gene data show CDR1 as MNHEY and CDR2 as SVGEGT. CDR3 region: CAIRQTGTGELFF. CDR3 in DNA: TGTGCCATCCGCCAGACTGGCACCGGGGAGCTGTTTTTT.

This clonotype appeared a few times. This chain uses TRBV2 with TRBJ2-7; D is possibly TRBD2 (5 bases). CDR1 and CDR2 (germline): SNHLY, FYNNEI. The CDR3 is 13 amino acids. The V end lost 6 bases, the J end lost 7 bases, and 16 bases lay between the germline ends. The CDR3 nucleotides read TGTGCCAGCAGCAGACAACCCTCGGGGGAGCAGTACTTC. Its translation: CASSRQPSGEQYF.

This clonotype was recorded at least ten times. The chain uses TRBV11-2 and TRBJ2-7; D unresolved. V lost 0 bases, J lost 0 bases, and 6 bases lay in between. CDR3 length equals 14 residues. The germline V gene has CDR1 SGHAT and CDR2 FQNNGV. CDR3 in amino acids: CASSLEYSSYEQYF. For the CDR3, the DNA is TGTGCCAGCAGCTTAGAATACAGCTCCTACGAGCAGTACTTC.

The V and J genes are TRBV6-2 or TRBV6-3 and TRBJ2-2; no reliable D call. Trimming left V 8 bases short and J 8 bases short, with 6 bases between. Looked up from germline, CDR1 is MNHEY and CDR2 is SVGEGT. The CDR3 loop spans 10 amino acids. The CDR3 coding sequence is TGTGCCAGCTGGGGAGGGGAGCTGTTTTTT. Translating gives CASWGGELFF.

Ten or more counts support this clonotype. V gene TRBV2 combines with J gene TRBJ2-7; TRBD1 might be the D (6 bases). Germline V CDR1 and CDR2: SNHLY, FYNNEI. Trimming left V 9 bases short and J 2 bases short, with 14 bases between. The CDR3 runs to 13 residues. CDR3 protein: CARPNRVPYEQYF. CDR3 coding DNA: TGTGCCAGACCGAACAGGGTCCCCTACGAGCAGTACTTC.

The table lists this clonotype with many counts. This chain joins TRBV6-5 and TRBJ2-7, with D perhaps TRBD1 (5 bases). V dropped 0 bases and J dropped 6 bases, with 6 bases sitting between them. The CDR3 consists of 12 residues. Germline V gives CDR1 MNHEY, CDR2 SVGAGI. In DNA, the CDR3 is TGTGCCAGCAGTTACTCAGGGGTCGAGCAGTACTTC. Translated: CASSYSGVEQYF.

Ten or more counts support this clonotype. This chain links TRBV12-3 or TRBV12-4 with TRBJ1-1; D is unclear. Between the trimmed V and J ends, which lost 1 base and 7 bases, there was a span of 10 bases. CDR3 length equals 13 residues. CDR3 in DNA: TGTGCCAGCAGTTTAGGCACATCGGTTGAAGCTTTCTTT. Residues: CASSLGTSVEAFF.

This clonotype was seen a few times. This chain joins TRBV30 and TRBJ2-7; TRBD1 is a possible D gene (5 bases). The germline V gene encodes CDR1 GTSNPN and CDR2 SVGIG (reference sequence). The length of the CDR3 is 13 residues. Trimming took off 4 bases at V and 1 base at J, with 11 bases between the two ends. As DNA, the CDR3 is TGTGCCTGGACCAGGGCGGATTCCTACGAGCAGTACTTC. Amino acids: CAWTRADSYEQYF. Supplemented by reference TRBV30 and TRBJ2-7, the full variable domain reads SQTIHQWPATLVQPVGSPLSLECTVEGTSNPNLYWYRQAAGRGLQLLFYSVGIGQISSEVPQNLSASRPQDRQFILSSKKLLLSDSGFYLCAWTRADSYEQYFGPGTRLTVT.

This clonotype was observed at least ten times. The chain uses TRBV4-3 and TRBJ1-2; maybe TRBD1 (5 bases). Trimming took 1 base from V and 3 from J, leaving 9 bases between them. Germline-derived CDR1 and CDR2 are LGHNA and YSLEER. The CDR3 sequence is 14 residues long. The CDR3 bases are TGCGCCAGCAGCCAAGTTCGACAGTACTATGGCTACACCTTC. It translates to CASSQVRQYYGYTF.

This clonotype was recorded many times. V and J are TRBV20-1 and TRBJ2-5; possibly TRBD1 for D (7 bases). The CDR3 contains 15 residues. V dropped 3 bases and J dropped 5 bases, with 19 bases sitting between them. CDR1 is DFQATT, CDR2 SNEGSKA, per germline (reference sequence). CDR3 sequence reads: CSASPGGRGRETQYF. The CDR3 coding sequence is TGCAGTGCTAGTCCGGGCGGCAGGGGGAGGGAGACCCAGTACTTC.

This clonotype was found many times. This chain uses TRBV2 with TRBJ2-2; D is uncertain. The CDR3 extends over 13 amino acids. CDR1 is SNHLY, CDR2 FYNNEI, per germline. The V gene lost 6 bases and the J gene lost 7 bases, with 12 bases spanning the gap. Written as DNA, the CDR3 is TGTGCCAGCAGGATTTGGGATGACGGGGAGCTGTTTTTT. It specifies CASRIWDDGELFF. Full variable domain (missing parts from reference TRBV2 and TRBJ2-2): EPEVTQTPSHQVTQMGQEVILRCVPISNHLYFYWYRQILGQKVEFLVSFYNNEISEKSEIFDDQFSVERPDGSNFTLKIRSTKLEDSAMYFCASRIWDDGELFFGEGSRLTVL.

The chain employs TRBV16 and TRBJ2-7; 9 bases align to TRBD1. This CDR3 contains 18 residues. V shed 1 base and J 0 bases; nucleotides not matched to a gene: 10. Per the germline V gene, CDR1 is KGHSY and CDR2 is FQNENV. CDR3 coding DNA: TGTGCCAGCAGCCAATGGGTTGGACAGGGGCTGAGCTCCTACGAGCAGTACTTC. Its protein product is CASSQWVGQGLSSYEQYF.

This clonotype occurred many times. The CDR3 DNA reads TGCAGTGCTCCGTTGGGGGATATAGCGGGAGCGGGCGAGCAGTACTTC. Its translation is CSAPLGDIAGAGEQYF. The chain employs TRBV20-1 and TRBJ2-7; 9 positions match TRBD2. The V segment lost 5 bases and the J segment 6 bases; nucleotides outside the gene matches: 17. Germline V gene lookup returns CDR1 DFQATT and CDR2 SNEGSKA (reference sequence). This CDR3 region has 16 residues.

This clonotype was detected many times. V gene TRBV20-1 combines with J gene TRBJ2-5; tentative D call: TRBD1 (5 bases). This CDR3 comprises 12 residues. The ends were cut back, 3 bases at V and 2 bases at J, with 7 bases in the middle. The V gene's germline CDR1 is DFQATT and CDR2 SNEGSKA (reference sequence). Here the CDR3 DNA reads TGCAGTGCTAGTAAGGGGCAAGAGACCCAGTACTTC. Translation: CSASKGQETQYF.

This clonotype was counted many times. The CDR3 protein is CASSLNFGIEQPQHF. CDR3 nucleotide sequence: TGTGCCAGCAGTCTTAACTTTGGAATAGAACAGCCCCAGCATTTT. This chain connects TRBV27 to TRBJ1-5; no reliable D call. Trimming removed 5 bases at V and 7 bases at J, with 18 bases between. The CDR3 consists of 15 residues. The V gene's germline CDR1 is MNHEY and CDR2 SMNVEV (reference sequence).